Listed below are T cell receptor beta chains from one sample, sequenced in a study of blood T cell repertoires in COVID-19. TCRdb keeps only in-frame clones here, not all; method: immunoSEQ multiplex PCR. Of about 170,000 clones listed, 83% are singletons. The material sequenced was peripheral blood. These receptors were obtained from a woman aged 80 or older with acute or convalescent COVID-19. Each CDR3 is given with its conserved first and last residue. The D gene is left open where the match is weak. The size field is filled for only some rows; it gives once, few, many or a size class.

abundance	v_gene	j_gene	len	d_gene	CDR3aa	CDR3nt
.	TRBV7-2	TRBJ2-5	13	TRBD1	CASSYDRGETQYF	TGTGCCAGCAGCTATGACAGGGGGGAGACCCAGTACTTC
once	TRBV4-3	TRBJ1-1	13	.	CASSQKLNTEAFF	TGCGCCAGCAGCCAAAAGCTGAACACTGAAGCTTTCTTT
.	TRBV9	TRBJ2-7	15	TRBD2	CASSVAAGAPYEQYF	TGTGCCAGCAGCGTAGCAGCGGGGGCCCCCTACGAGCAGTACTTC
.	TRBV12-3/TRBV12-4	TRBJ2-7	11	.	CASSLQVVKHF	TGTGCCAGCAGTTTACAGGTAGTTAAGCACTTC
few	TRBV4-1	TRBJ2-7	16	TRBD1	CASSQGTGGRSYEQYF	TGCGCCAGCAGCCAAGGGACAGGGGGCAGGTCCTACGAGCAGTACTTC
.	TRBV2	TRBJ1-5	14	TRBD1	CASSSQGAGQPQHF	TGTGCCAGCAGTTCACAGGGGGCTGGGCAGCCCCAGCATTTT
.	TRBV7-2	TRBJ2-1	18	TRBD2	CASSLRASGVSSYNEQFF	TGTGCCAGCAGCTTAAGGGCTAGCGGGGTGAGCTCCTACAATGAGCAGTTCTTC
.	TRBV18	TRBJ2-2	16	TRBD1	CASSQRQGVNTGELFF	TGTGCCAGCTCACAAAGACAGGGAGTAAACACCGGGGAGCTGTTTTTT
.	TRBV6-2/TRBV6-3	TRBJ1-5	13	.	CASSLGRPGIQHF	TGTGCCAGCAGTCTCGGACGGCCGGGAATCCAGCATTTT
.	TRBV7-9	TRBJ2-3	15	TRBD1	CASSPRDRSTDTQYF	TGTGCCAGCAGCCCCAGGGACAGAAGCACAGATACGCAGTATTTT
.	TRBV28	TRBJ2-7	14	.	CASSSPTRAYGQYF	TGTGCCAGCAGTTCGCCGACACGAGCCTACGGGCAGTACTTC
.	TRBV5-4	TRBJ2-5	14	.	CASSPGQIQETQYF	TGTGCCAGCAGCCCAGGACAGATCCAAGAGACCCAGTACTTC
.	TRBV4-3	TRBJ2-3	15	.	CASASQESSTDTQYF	TGCGCCAGCGCCTCCCAAGAGTCTAGCACAGATACGCAGTATTTT
.	TRBV5-4	TRBJ2-7	14	TRBD1	CASSLLPTGDEQYF	TGTGCCAGCAGCCTCCTACCGACAGGGGACGAGCAGTACTTC
.	TRBV29-1	TRBJ1-4	14	TRBD1	CSVSGTGGGEKLFF	TGCAGCGTCTCCGGGACAGGCGGAGGTGAAAAACTGTTTTTT
.	TRBV4-3	TRBJ2-6	16	.	CARSRQQGSGANVLTF	TGCGCCCGCAGCCGACAACAGGGTAGTGGGGCCAACGTCCTGACTTTC
few	TRBV29-1	TRBJ1-1	11	.	CSVVKNTEAFF	TGCAGCGTTGTAAAGAACACTGAAGCTTTCTTT
.	TRBV7-6	TRBJ1-6	12	.	CASSSYFSPLHF	TGTGCCAGCAGCTCTTATTTCTCACCCCTCCACTTT
.	TRBV6-5	TRBJ1-5	13	.	CASRDSDNQPQHF	TGTGCCAGCAGGGACAGCGACAATCAGCCCCAGCATTTT
.	TRBV7-8	TRBJ2-1	16	.	CASSLIVPTGFNEQFF	TGTGCCAGCAGCTTAATCGTCCCAACAGGGTTTAATGAGCAGTTCTTC
.	TRBV19	TRBJ1-5	15	TRBD1	CASSPLGTGGEPQHF	TGTGCCAGTAGTCCACTAGGGACAGGGGGCGAGCCCCAGCATTTT
.	TRBV5-1	TRBJ2-3	16	.	CASSLGLTTNTDTQYF	TGCGCCAGCAGCTTGGGCCTAACGACTAACACAGATACGCAGTATTTT